The rows below give T cell receptor beta chains drawn from one sample of a study of Graves' ophthalmopathy and Graves' hyperthyroidism. MiXCR was run by TCRdb on the multiplex PCR reads, yielding one entry per CDR3 protein. The table records about 740,000 distinct CDR3 sequences, 35% to 50% of them present only once. The sequenced sample was peripheral blood. These receptor sequences come from an adult man with Graves' ophthalmopathy. Each CDR3 is given with its conserved first and last residue. D genes are given only for firm matches. Clone size is not always given. Where it is, it says once, few, many or a class for expanded clones.

V	D	size	J	CDR3	DNA
TRBV10-3	-	few	TRBJ2-7	CAIRARGPSYEQYF	TGTGCCATCAGAGCGCGGGGGCCATCCTACGAGCAGTACTTC
TRBV2	-	few	TRBJ2-7	CASSVRGHGGEQYF	TGTGCCAGCAGTGTCAGAGGACACGGTGGAGAGCAGTACTTC
TRBV30	TRBD2	-	TRBJ2-5	CAWSPPSGGGETQYF	TGTGCCTGGAGTCCTCCTAGCGGGGGTGGAGAGACCCAGTACTTC
TRBV5-1	TRBD2	-	TRBJ2-5	CASSLVAGGIQGTQYF	TGCGCCAGCAGCTTGGTCGCGGGAGGTATTCAAGGGACCCAGTACTTC
TRBV5-1	TRBD2	-	TRBJ2-5	CASGTTSGEETQYF	TGCGCCAGCGGAACGACTAGCGGGGAAGAGACCCAGTACTTC
TRBV7-9	-	few	TRBJ2-5	CASSLARVSRETQYF	TGTGCCAGCAGCTTAGCTAGGGTTTCCCGGGAGACCCAGTACTTC
TRBV19	-	-	TRBJ1-1	CASRGPWATEAFF	TGTGCCAGTAGGGGACCTTGGGCCACTGAAGCTTTCTTT
TRBV20-1	-	few	TRBJ2-5	CSASWTGRGETQYF	TGCAGTGCTAGCTGGACAGGGAGGGGAGAGACCCAGTACTTC
TRBV15	TRBD2	many	TRBJ2-5	CATSRDRGGQETQYF	TGTGCCACCAGCAGAGATCGGGGGGGCCAAGAGACCCAGTACTTC
TRBV7-9	-	few	TRBJ2-6	CASSHLLSSGANVLTF	TGCGCCAGCAGCCATCTATTGTCCTCTGGGGCCAACGTCCTGACTTTC
TRBV9	-	-	TRBJ1-6	CASSVASGQNVYSPLHF	TGTGCCAGCAGCGTAGCGTCGGGGCAGAATGTTTATTCACCCCTCCACTTT
TRBV15	-	-	TRBJ1-3	CAPRGNSGNTIYF	TGTGCCCCGAGGGGCAACTCTGGAAACACCATATATTTT
TRBV14	-	-	TRBJ1-2	CASSPPGSTGKDGYTF	TGTGCCAGCAGCCCACCCGGGTCCACAGGGAAGGATGGCTACACCTTC
TRBV2	TRBD1	many	TRBJ2-5	CASSEQGEETQYF	TGTGCCAGCAGTGAGCAGGGGGAAGAGACCCAGTACTTC
TRBV11-2	-	many	TRBJ2-7	CASSLEGRIYEQYF	TGTGCCAGCAGCTTAGAGGGCAGGATCTACGAGCAGTACTTC
TRBV7-9	TRBD2	once	TRBJ2-2	CASSGDSGGIGELFF	TGTGCCAGCAGCGGTGACTCGGGGGGAATCGGGGAGCTGTTTTTT
TRBV20-1	TRBD1	few	TRBJ1-1	CSARMTGLTAFF	TGCAGTGCTAGAATGACAGGGCTAACGGCTTTCTTT
TRBV24-1	TRBD2	-	TRBJ2-2	CATSESGTLNTGELFF	TGTGCCACCAGTGAAAGCGGGACTTTAAACACCGGGGAGCTGTTTTTT
TRBV5-8	TRBD1	-	TRBJ1-5	CASSFRTGTVSNQPQHF	TGTGCCAGCAGCTTCCGAACCGGGACAGTTTCCAATCAGCCCCAGCATTTT
TRBV6-2/TRBV6-3	-	-	TRBJ1-1	CASRFGRGTEAFF	TGTGCCAGCAGGTTTGGACGGGGCACTGAAGCTTTCTTT
TRBV20-1	-	-	TRBJ2-5	CSAREFSNQPQYF	TGCAGTGCTAGAGAATTTAGCAATCAGCCCCAGTACTTC
TRBV20-1	TRBD1	few	TRBJ1-4	CSASRRGGEKLFF	TGCAGTGCTAGTCGCAGGGGGGGTGAAAAACTGTTTTTT